The 9 T cell receptor beta chains below were found in one sample sequenced in a study of blood T cell repertoires in COVID-19. The repertoire was sequenced with immunoSEQ multiplex PCR; TCRdb's copy has only in-frame clones and lacks some. This repertoire shows over 250,000 clones, 88% found once; its top ten account for 1%. The sequenced sample consisted of PBMCs or T cells enriched from blood (not recorded which). The receptors stem from a woman between 25 and 40 years old who had recovered from COVID-19.

The chain couples TRBV27 to TRBJ2-7; weak D call: TRBD2 (5 bases). V was cut by 2 bases and J by 5 bases, with 13 bases left in between. This CDR3 contains 14 residues. Germline-derived CDR1 and CDR2 are MNHEY and SMNVEV (reference sequence). The CDR3 region has the DNA TGTGCCAGCAGTTTACGGGGTTTTAGGGACGAGCAGTACTTC. Translated: CASSLRGFRDEQYF.

This rearrangement joins TRBV28 to TRBJ1-2, with D maybe TRBD1 (6 bases). The CDR3 runs 13 residues. V was clipped by 5 bases and J by 5 bases, with 12 bases between them. Germline loops: CDR1 MDHEN, CDR2 SYDVKM. For the CDR3, the DNA is TGTGCCAGCAGTCCCCGGACAGTTTATGGCTACACCTTC. Its translation is CASSPRTVYGYTF.

This chain links TRBV7-8 with TRBJ1-3; TRBD1 might be the D (5 bases). V was pared by 3 bases and J by 5 bases, with 17 bases between. CDR3 size: 16 residues. CDR1 and CDR2 from the germline V gene are SGHVS and FQNEAQ. CDR3 loop: CASSLSRDWRRNTIYF. The CDR3 nucleotides read TGTGCCAGCAGCTTGAGCCGGGACTGGCGAAGAAACACCATATATTTT.

This clone was seen ten or more times. The V call is TRBV11-2, the J call TRBJ2-2; D gene unclear. Germline CDR1 SGHAT, CDR2 FQNNGV. Between the trimmed V and J ends, which lost 4 bases and 6 bases, there was a span of 9 bases. This CDR3 contains 13 residues. CDR3 in amino acids: CASSSSLPGELFF. The CDR3 DNA follows: TGTGCCAGCAGCTCCTCTCTACCCGGGGAGCTGTTTTTT.

This chain links TRBV27 with TRBJ1-3; the D gene is possibly TRBD1 (6 bases). The CDR3 totals 15 residues. V was clipped by 3 bases and J by 7 bases, with 16 bases between them. CDR1 MNHEY and CDR2 SMNVEV come from the germline V gene (reference sequence). The CDR3 loop is CASSFTGKVLNTIYF. DNA of the CDR3: TGTGCCAGCAGTTTTACAGGGAAAGTTTTGAACACCATATATTTT.

V is TRBV11-2 and J is TRBJ2-7; 10 bases match TRBD2. V shed 6 bases and J 5 bases; nucleotides not matched to a gene: 16. This CDR3 is built from 17 residues. Germline values: CDR1 SGHAT, CDR2 FQNNGV. The CDR3 coding sequence is TGTGCCAGCAGACCCCTCGGAGCGGGAGGGACCGAGAACGAGCAGTACTTC. Its translation: CASRPLGAGGTENEQYF.

The chain couples TRBV5-1 to TRBJ2-3; 13 nucleotides line up with TRBD2. After removal of 4 bases from V and 4 bases from J, the junction contained 9 bases not matched to a gene. This CDR3 comprises 17 residues. Germline lookup yields CDR1 SGHRS and CDR2 YFSETQ. The CDR3 DNA reads TGCGCCAGCAGCCCACTATTACTAGCGGGGGGGCCAGATACGCAGTATTTT. It encodes CASSPLLLAGGPDTQYF.

The chain links TRBV7-9 to TRBJ2-7; TRBD1 matches at 9 bases. V lost 0 bases to trimming and J lost 7 bases; unmatched junction nucleotides: 4. CDR3 length equals 14 residues. Germline V lookup: CDR1 SEHNR, CDR2 FQNEAQ (reference sequence). The CDR3 sequence is CASSLAGTGREQYF. DNA of the CDR3: TGTGCCAGCAGCTTAGCCGGGACAGGGAGGGAGCAGTACTTC.

The chain recombines TRBV5-1 with TRBJ2-2; D is ambiguous. The V gene's germline CDR1 is SGHRS and CDR2 YFSETQ. The ends were cut back, 5 bases at V and 0 bases at J, with 11 bases in the middle. The CDR3 has 15 amino acids. As DNA, the CDR3 is TGCGCCAGCAGTATGAGTACCGCGAACACCGGGGAGCTGTTTTTT. Its translation is CASSMSTANTGELFF.